Each of the 24 T cell receptor beta chains below was sequenced from the same sample in a study of regulatory T cells in long-lasting Graves disease. Time point indicated: persistent/refractory GD, antithyroid drugs over 5 years with positive TRAb. PBMC-extracted RNA yielded the TCR library. Building the TCR beta libraries relied on iRepertoire HTBI primers, and CDR3 regions underwent Arm-PCR. TCRdb called the multiplex PCR reads again in MiXCR, with one record for every CDR3 protein. This table has 400,000 to 500,000 distinct CDR3 sequences, about a fifth appearing once. The material sequenced was peripheral blood mononuclear cells (PBMCs), taken when the disease was refractory, from a patient treated with antithyroid drugs. The source is a female donor with Graves disease.

This clonotype was counted between two and nine times. The rearrangement joins TRBV15 to TRBJ1-1; 7 nucleotides agree with TRBD1. Unmatched junction bases numbered 7, after V lost 0 bases and J lost 3 bases. CDR3 length: 16 amino acids. Germline V CDR1 and CDR2: LNHNV, YYDKDF (reference sequence). CDR3 protein: CATSRDRGGTDTEAFF. The CDR3 region has the DNA TGTGCCACCAGCAGAGATCGGGGGGGGACAGACACTGAAGCTTTCTTT. Variable domain in full (rest from reference TRBV15 and TRBJ1-1): DAMVIQNPRYQVTQFGKPVTLSCSQTLNHNVMYWYQQKSSQAPKLLFHYYDKDFNNEADTPDNFQSRRPNTSFCFLDIRSPGLGDTAMYLCATSRDRGGTDTEAFFGQGTRLTVV.

There are many counts of this clonotype. The genes are TRBV27 and TRBJ1-1; D perhaps matches TRBD1 (5 bases). The germline gives CDR1 MNHEY, CDR2 SMNVEV (reference sequence). This CDR3 is 13 amino acids long. Between the trimmed V and J ends, which lost 6 bases and 1 base, there was a span of 9 bases. The DNA of the CDR3 is TGTGCCAGCAGACTAGGGGCGAACACTGAAGCTTTCTTT. As protein: CASRLGANTEAFF.

The chain couples TRBV13 to TRBJ1-2, with TRBD1 identical over 10 bases. The V gene's germline CDR1 is PRHDT and CDR2 FYEKMQ (reference sequence). Losses at the gene ends were 5 bases for V and 0 bases for J; bases not matched to a gene: 9. This CDR3 comprises 17 residues. Here the CDR3 reads CASSQPGQGRTNYGYTF. As DNA, the CDR3 is TGTGCCAGCAGCCAGCCGGGACAGGGGCGGACTAACTATGGCTACACCTTC.

Many counts were recorded for this clonotype. The chain links TRBV10-3 to TRBJ1-6; D might be TRBD1 (6 bases). The CDR3 consists of 13 residues. Germline CDR1 is ENHRY and CDR2 is SYGVKD. Deletions cut 10 bases from V and 3 bases from J, with 10 bases between. The CDR3 DNA reads as TGTGCCACTAGGACAGTCTATAATTCACCCCTCCACTTT. It yields the protein CATRTVYNSPLHF.

The chain recombines TRBV6-5 with TRBJ2-7, with D uncertain. The CDR3 loop spans 14 amino acids. The germline V gene encodes CDR1 MNHEY and CDR2 SVGAGI. Trimming shortened V by 2 bases and J by 0 bases, and 8 bases separated the two germline ends. The CDR3 region is CASSYITYSYEQYF. As DNA, the CDR3 is TGTGCCAGCAGTTACATCACATACTCCTACGAGCAGTACTTC.

This clonotype was seen repeatedly, ten times or more. CDR3 in DNA: TGTGCCAGCAGTCGACCGGGACAGGCACGATATGGCTACACCTTC. Translated: CASSRPGQARYGYTF. The V call is TRBV12-3 or TRBV12-4, the J call TRBJ1-2; 8 nucleotides align to TRBD1. CDR3 length: 15 residues. V was pared by 5 bases and J by 5 bases, with 10 bases of the junction left unmatched.

The chain employs TRBV24-1 and TRBJ2-1, with D unresolved. V gave up 4 bases and J gave up 1 base, with 19 bases separating them. CDR1 is KGHDR and CDR2 is SFDVKD in the germline V gene. The CDR3 is 18 residues long. The CDR3 spells CATSEGRVRWWSYNEQFF. CDR3 nucleotide sequence: TGTGCCACCAGTGAGGGAAGGGTTCGATGGTGGTCCTACAATGAGCAGTTCTTC.

There are many counts of this clonotype. The genes are TRBV28 and TRBJ2-7; TRBD1 aligns across 8 bases. Germline loops: CDR1 MDHEN, CDR2 SYDVKM. The CDR3 length is 14 residues. V was pared by 7 bases and J by 4 bases, with 9 bases of the junction left unmatched. CDR3 loop: CASISPGQEYEQYF. The CDR3 DNA is TGTGCCAGCATCTCTCCGGGACAGGAGTACGAGCAGTACTTC.

This clonotype was seen ten or more times. V gene TRBV20-1 combines with J gene TRBJ2-5; 8 nucleotides match TRBD1. CDR3 size: 11 residues. V gave up 7 bases and J gave up 5 bases; unmatched junction bases: 3. Germline values: CDR1 DFQATT, CDR2 SNEGSKA (reference sequence). Here the CDR3 reads CSVRGLETQYF. CDR3 coding DNA: TGCAGTGTCAGGGGGCTGGAGACCCAGTACTTC.

Many counts were recorded for this clonotype. The gene calls are TRBV12-3 or TRBV12-4 and TRBJ1-4; unclear D gene. V lost 3 bases and J lost 6, with 17 bases in between. The CDR3 totals 16 residues. CDR3 region: CASSFHGGNPDEKLFF. In nucleotides, the CDR3 is TGTGCCAGCAGTTTCCACGGCGGAAACCCTGATGAAAAACTGTTTTTT.

This clonotype was counted ten times or more. V gene TRBV28 combines with J gene TRBJ1-1, with a weak D call TRBD1 (5 bases). The CDR3 runs 19 residues. CDR1 is MDHEN, CDR2 SYDVKM, per germline. V was clipped by 3 bases and J by 7 bases, with 30 bases between them. CDR3 loop: CASSFNPSDKIIWGIEAFF. DNA of the CDR3: TGTGCCAGCAGTTTTAACCCCTCCGACAAGATCATATGGGGGATTGAAGCTTTCTTT.

The sample holds many counts of this clonotype. The genes are TRBV28 and TRBJ2-7; 9 bases fit TRBD2. The CDR3 spans 15 residues. The V gene's germline CDR1 is MDHEN and CDR2 SYDVKM. The trim removed 4 bases at V and 3 bases at J, leaving 7 bases unmatched. CDR3 nucleotide sequence: TGTGCCAGCAGTTCTCGACTAGCGGAGAACTACGAGCAGTACTTC. Translating gives CASSSRLAENYEQYF.

This clonotype was detected ten times or more. The chain combines TRBV28 with TRBJ2-7; D is possibly TRBD1 or TRBD2 (5 bases each). The CDR3 covers 13 residues. Germline assignment: CDR1 MDHEN and CDR2 SYDVKM. V lost 7 bases and J lost 2, with 12 bases in between. This chain's CDR3 is CASKLQEAYEQYF. CDR3 DNA: TGTGCCAGCAAATTACAGGAGGCCTACGAGCAGTACTTC. Supplemented by reference TRBV28 and TRBJ2-7, the full variable domain reads DVKVTQSSRYLVKRTGEKVFLECVQDMDHENMFWYRQDPGLGLRLIYFSYDVKMKEKGDIPEGYSVSREKKERFSLILESASTNQTSMYLCASKLQEAYEQYFGPGTRLTVT.

In its sample, this clonotype was seen a few times. This chain links TRBV27 with TRBJ1-1; weak D call: TRBD1 (5 bases). V lost 6 bases, J lost 0 bases, and 14 bases lay in between. The CDR3 extends over 15 amino acids. Germline V CDR1 and CDR2: MNHEY, SMNVEV (reference sequence). The CDR3 sequence: CASSHTGLLNTEAFF. The CDR3 DNA follows: TGTGCCAGCAGCCACACGGGACTCTTGAACACTGAAGCTTTCTTT.

This clonotype occurred many times. The J gene is TRBJ1-5, the V gene TRBV27; D is uncertain. The CDR3 length is 13 residues. Trimming shortened V by 2 bases and J by 3 bases, and 5 bases separated the two germline ends. The germline V gene encodes CDR1 MNHEY and CDR2 SMNVEV (reference sequence). CDR3 amino acids: CASSLQYNQPQHF. The CDR3 nucleotides are TGTGCCAGCAGTTTACAGTACAATCAGCCCCAGCATTTT.

The gene calls are TRBV27 and TRBJ2-2; 10 nucleotides align to TRBD1. Germline V lookup: CDR1 MNHEY, CDR2 SMNVEV (reference sequence). J gave up 4 bases and V 3 bases, and 11 bases lay outside the gene matches. The CDR3 covers 18 residues. The DNA of the CDR3 is TGTGCCAGCAGTTTGCTCCTCACGACAGGGGGCGGCACCGGGGAGCTGTTTTTT. Translation: CASSLLLTTGGGTGELFF.

The chain uses TRBV11-2 and TRBJ2-3, with TRBD2 matching over 12 bases. The CDR3 loop spans 17 amino acids. Germline V gives CDR1 SGHAT, CDR2 FQNNGV. J gave up 4 bases and V 1 base, and 6 bases lay outside the gene matches. CDR3 region: CASSLAGTSGGSDTQYF. CDR3 sequence (DNA): TGTGCCAGCAGCTTAGCTGGTACTAGCGGGGGGTCAGATACGCAGTATTTT.

Many counts were recorded for this clonotype. This chain connects TRBV15 to TRBJ1-1, with unresolved D. V lost 1 base and J 1 base, leaving 10 bases between the germline ends. The CDR3 covers 15 residues. The germline V gene encodes CDR1 LNHNV and CDR2 YYDKDF (reference sequence). The CDR3: CATSRGRAANTEAFF. The CDR3 DNA follows: TGTGCCACCAGCAGAGGAAGGGCGGCGAACACTGAAGCTTTCTTT. The full variable domain, in which reference TRBV15 and TRBJ1-1 provide the parts outside the CDR3, is DAMVIQNPRYQVTQFGKPVTLSCSQTLNHNVMYWYQQKSSQAPKLLFHYYDKDFNNEADTPDNFQSRRPNTSFCFLDIRSPGLGDTAMYLCATSRGRAANTEAFFGQGTRLTVV.

The table lists this clonotype with many counts. The genes are TRBV24-1 and TRBJ2-7; TRBD1 matches 7 bases. Germline CDR1 reads KGHDR; CDR2 reads SFDVKD. The V segment lost 2 bases and the J segment 1 base; nucleotides outside the gene matches: 10. The CDR3 length is 17 residues. As DNA, the CDR3 is TGTGCCACCAGTGATTCCGGTGTCTCAGGGGGATCCTACGAGCAGTACTTC. Its protein is CATSDSGVSGGSYEQYF.

This clonotype was observed many times. V usage is TRBV6-2 or TRBV6-3 and J usage is TRBJ2-5; possible D gene TRBD2, 5 bases. The CDR3 runs to 15 residues. V was trimmed by 2 bases and J by 1 base, leaving 11 bases between them. Germline assignment: CDR1 MNHEY and CDR2 SVGEGT. This CDR3 reads CASSYLLSGQETQYF. CDR3 in DNA: TGTGCCAGCAGTTACCTGCTAAGCGGCCAAGAGACCCAGTACTTC.

With respect to this clonotype: A much larger clone is a single base away; this may be a read error. The J gene is TRBJ1-1, the V gene TRBV11-2, with D hard to call. CDR1 and CDR2 from the germline V gene are SGHAT and FQNNGV. This CDR3 contains 15 residues. In DNA, the CDR3 is TGTGCCAGCGGCTTAGATATTGGACGTTGGACTGAAGCTTTCTTT. Its protein product is CASGLDIGRWTEAFF.

This clonotype was recorded many times. The J gene is TRBJ1-2, the V gene TRBV7-2; no reliable D call. Germline-derived CDR1 and CDR2 are SGHTA and FQGNSA. CDR3 length: 15 amino acids. Trimming stripped 1 base from V and 8 bases from J, with 17 bases between. The CDR3 nucleotides are TGTGCCAGCAGCTTAGTTTCGACCCTTCAGGAGGGCTACACCTTC. Its translation is CASSLVSTLQEGYTF.

To note about this clonotype: A single base separates this from a much larger clone, so it may be a read error. The rearrangement joins TRBV20-1 to TRBJ1-2; TRBD1 matches at 9 bases. This CDR3 spans 16 amino acids. Per the germline V gene, CDR1 is DFQATT and CDR2 is SNEGSKA (reference sequence). The ends lost 0 bases at V and 4 bases at J; junction bases unmatched: 9. CDR3 DNA: TGCAGTGCTAGAGACACACAGGGGGCAAAGGGCTATGGCTACACCTTC. Amino acids: CSARDTQGAKGYGYTF.

The rearrangement uses TRBV28 and TRBJ1-3; D ambiguous. Germline V gene sequence: CDR1 MDHEN, CDR2 SYDVKM. The CDR3 is 15 residues long. Trimming left V 5 bases short and J 0 bases short, with 11 bases between. The CDR3 region is CASSPGLFSGNTIYF. The CDR3 nucleotides are TGTGCCAGCAGTCCCGGACTGTTCTCTGGAAACACCATATATTTT.